This T cell receptor (beta chain) was identified during a study of T cell responses to AZD1222 COVID-19 vaccine. The method was immunoSEQ multiplex PCR; TCRdb's version includes in-frame clones alone and lacks a portion of them. The data contain approximately 150,000 clones, approximately 90% of them singletons. Germline CDR1 is MDHEN and CDR2 is SYDVKM. This CDR3 spans 12 amino acids. A word on this clone: Germline is not matched at one junction end, which may reflect a read error.

This receptor was taken from an adult in good health. The chain couples TRBV28 to TRBJ1-5, with 8 bases that match TRBD1. Sequenced material: peripheral blood, taken on day 0 of AZD1222 vaccination. CDR3 in DNA: TGTGCCAGCAGTTTAAGAGGACAGGGCAGAGATTTT. Protein: CASSLRGQGRDF.